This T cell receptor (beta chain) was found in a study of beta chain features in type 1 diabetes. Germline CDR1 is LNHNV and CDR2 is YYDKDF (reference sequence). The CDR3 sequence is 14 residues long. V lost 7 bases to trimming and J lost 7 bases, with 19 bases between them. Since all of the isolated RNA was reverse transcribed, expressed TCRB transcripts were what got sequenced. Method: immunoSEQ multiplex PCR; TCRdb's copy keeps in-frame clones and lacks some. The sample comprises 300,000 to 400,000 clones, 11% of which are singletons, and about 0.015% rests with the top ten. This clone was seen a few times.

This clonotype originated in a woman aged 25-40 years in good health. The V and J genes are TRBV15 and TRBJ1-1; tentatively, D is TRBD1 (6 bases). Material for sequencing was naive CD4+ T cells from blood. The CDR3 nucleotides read TGTGCCACCACTAAAGGGGGTTACGGGTTTGAAGCTTTCTTT. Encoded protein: CATTKGGYGFEAFF.